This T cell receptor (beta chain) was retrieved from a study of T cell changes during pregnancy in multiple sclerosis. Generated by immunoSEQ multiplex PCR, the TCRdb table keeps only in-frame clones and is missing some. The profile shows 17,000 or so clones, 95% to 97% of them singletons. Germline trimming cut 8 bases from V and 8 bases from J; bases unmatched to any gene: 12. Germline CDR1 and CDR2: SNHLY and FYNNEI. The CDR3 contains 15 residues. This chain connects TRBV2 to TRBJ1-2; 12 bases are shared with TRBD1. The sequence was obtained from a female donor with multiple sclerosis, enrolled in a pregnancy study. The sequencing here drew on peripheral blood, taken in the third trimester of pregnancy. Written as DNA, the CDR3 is TGTGCCAGCCCTTCTGGGACAGGGGGCTCAAGGGGCTACACCTTC. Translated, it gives CASPSGTGGSRGYTF.